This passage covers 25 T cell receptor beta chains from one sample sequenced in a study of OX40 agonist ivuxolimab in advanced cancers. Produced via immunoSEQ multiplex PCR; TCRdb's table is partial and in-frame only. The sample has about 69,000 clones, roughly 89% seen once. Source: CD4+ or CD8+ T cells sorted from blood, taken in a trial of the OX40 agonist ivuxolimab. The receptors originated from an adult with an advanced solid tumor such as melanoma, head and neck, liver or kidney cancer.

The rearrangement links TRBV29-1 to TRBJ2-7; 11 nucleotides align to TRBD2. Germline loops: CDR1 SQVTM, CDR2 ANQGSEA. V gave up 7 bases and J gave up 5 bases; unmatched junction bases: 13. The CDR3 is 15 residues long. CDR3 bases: TGCAGCGCCAAGACTAGCGGGACGCTTGGGAACGAGCAGTACTTC. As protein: CSAKTSGTLGNEQYF.

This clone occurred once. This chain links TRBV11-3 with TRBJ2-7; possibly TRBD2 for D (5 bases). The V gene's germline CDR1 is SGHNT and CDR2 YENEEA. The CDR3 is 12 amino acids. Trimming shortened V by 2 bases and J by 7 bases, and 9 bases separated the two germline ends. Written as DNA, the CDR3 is TGTGCCAGCAGCTTACGAGGGCGAGAGCAGTACTTC. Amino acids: CASSLRGREQYF. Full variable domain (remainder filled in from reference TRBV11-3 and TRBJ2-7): EAGVVQSPRYKIIEKKQPVAFWCNPISGHNTLYWYLQNLGQGPELLIRYENEEAVDDSQLPKDRFSAERLKGVDSTLKIQPAELGDSAVYLCASSLRGREQYFGPGTRLTVT.

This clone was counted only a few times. The CDR3 spells CASSLAPDYEQYF. The CDR3 DNA is TGCGCCAGCAGCTTGGCCCCCGACTACGAGCAGTACTTC. The rearrangement joins TRBV5-1 to TRBJ2-7; D unresolved. Trimming shortened V by 0 bases and J by 3 bases, and 7 bases separated the two germline ends. Germline V gene lookup returns CDR1 SGHRS and CDR2 YFSETQ. The CDR3 loop spans 13 amino acids. Variable domain in full (rest from reference TRBV5-1 and TRBJ2-7): KAGVTQTPRYLIKTRGQQVTLSCSPISGHRSVSWYQQTPGQGLQFLFEYFSETQRNKGNFPGRFSGRQFSNSRSEMNVSTLELGDSALYLCASSLAPDYEQYFGPGTRLTVT.

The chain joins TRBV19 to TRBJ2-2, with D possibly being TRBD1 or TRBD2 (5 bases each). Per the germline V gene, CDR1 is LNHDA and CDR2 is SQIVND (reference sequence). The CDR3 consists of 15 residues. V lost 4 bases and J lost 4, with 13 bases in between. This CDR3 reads CASSKGVAGTGELFF. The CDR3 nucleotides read TGTGCCAGTAGTAAAGGGGTGGCGGGCACCGGGGAGCTGTTTTTT.

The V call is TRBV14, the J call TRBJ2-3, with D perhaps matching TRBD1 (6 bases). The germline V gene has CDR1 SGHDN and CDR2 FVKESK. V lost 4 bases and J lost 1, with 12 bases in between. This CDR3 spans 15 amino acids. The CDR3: CASSPRGVGTDTQYF. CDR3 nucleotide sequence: TGTGCCAGCAGCCCCAGGGGAGTCGGCACAGATACGCAGTATTTT.

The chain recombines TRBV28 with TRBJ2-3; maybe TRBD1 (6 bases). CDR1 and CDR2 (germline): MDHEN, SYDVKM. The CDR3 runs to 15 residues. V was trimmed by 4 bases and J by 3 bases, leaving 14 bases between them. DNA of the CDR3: TGTGCCAGCAGTTCCCCAGGGGCAATGACAGATACGCAGTATTTT. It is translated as CASSSPGAMTDTQYF.

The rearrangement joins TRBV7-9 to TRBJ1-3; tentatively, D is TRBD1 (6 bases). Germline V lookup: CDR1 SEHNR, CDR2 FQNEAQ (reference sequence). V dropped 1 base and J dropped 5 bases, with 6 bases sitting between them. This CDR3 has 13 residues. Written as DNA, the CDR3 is TGTGCCAGCAGCTTAGGGGGGCGAAACACCATATATTTT. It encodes CASSLGGRNTIYF.

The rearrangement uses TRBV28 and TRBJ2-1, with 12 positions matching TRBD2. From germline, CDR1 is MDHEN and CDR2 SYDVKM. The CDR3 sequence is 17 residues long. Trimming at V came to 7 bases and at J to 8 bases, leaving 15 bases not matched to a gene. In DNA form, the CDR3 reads TGTGCCAGCACCAACCCCAGGGAAAGACTAGCGGGAGATGAGCAGTTCTTC. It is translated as CASTNPRERLAGDEQFF. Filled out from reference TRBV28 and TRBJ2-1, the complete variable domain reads DVKVTQSSRYLVKRTGEKVFLECVQDMDHENMFWYRQDPGLGLRLIYFSYDVKMKEKGDIPEGYSVSREKKERFSLILESASTNQTSMYLCASTNPRERLAGDEQFFGPGTRLTVL.

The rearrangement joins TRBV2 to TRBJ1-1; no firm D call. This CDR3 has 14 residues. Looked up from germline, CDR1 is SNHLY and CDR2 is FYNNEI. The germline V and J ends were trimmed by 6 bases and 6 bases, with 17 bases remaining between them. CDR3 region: CASSSNSRRAEAFF. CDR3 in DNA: TGTGCCAGCAGCTCAAACAGTAGACGGGCTGAAGCTTTCTTT.

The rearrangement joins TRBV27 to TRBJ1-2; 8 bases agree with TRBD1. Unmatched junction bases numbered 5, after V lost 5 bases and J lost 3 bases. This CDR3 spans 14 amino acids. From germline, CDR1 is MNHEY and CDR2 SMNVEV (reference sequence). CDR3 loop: CASSTKTGDYGYTF. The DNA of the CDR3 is TGTGCCAGCAGTACTAAGACAGGGGACTATGGCTACACCTTC.

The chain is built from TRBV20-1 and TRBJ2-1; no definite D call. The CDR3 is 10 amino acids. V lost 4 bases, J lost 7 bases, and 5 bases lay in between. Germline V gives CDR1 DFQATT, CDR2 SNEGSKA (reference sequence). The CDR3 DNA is TGCAGTGCTAACCCAAATGAGCAGTTCTTC. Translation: CSANPNEQFF.

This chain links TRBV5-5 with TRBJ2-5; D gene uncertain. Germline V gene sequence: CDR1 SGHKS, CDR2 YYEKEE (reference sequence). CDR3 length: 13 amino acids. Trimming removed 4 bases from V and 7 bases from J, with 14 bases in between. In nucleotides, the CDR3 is TGTGCCAGCAGCGTGACCACGCCGGGGACCCAGTACTTC. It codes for CASSVTTPGTQYF.

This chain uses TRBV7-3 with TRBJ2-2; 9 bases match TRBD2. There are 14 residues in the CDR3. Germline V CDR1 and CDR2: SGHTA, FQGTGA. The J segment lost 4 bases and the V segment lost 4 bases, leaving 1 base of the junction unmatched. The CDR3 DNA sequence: TGTGCCAGCAGCTCGACTAGCGGCACCGGGGAGCTGTTTTTT. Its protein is CASSSTSGTGELFF.

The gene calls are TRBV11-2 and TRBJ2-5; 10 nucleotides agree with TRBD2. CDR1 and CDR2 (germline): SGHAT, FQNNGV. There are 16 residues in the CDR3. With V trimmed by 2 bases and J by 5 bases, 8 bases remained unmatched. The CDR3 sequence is CASSLKVLAGVETQYF. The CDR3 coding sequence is TGTGCCAGCAGCTTAAAAGTTCTAGCGGGAGTGGAGACCCAGTACTTC.

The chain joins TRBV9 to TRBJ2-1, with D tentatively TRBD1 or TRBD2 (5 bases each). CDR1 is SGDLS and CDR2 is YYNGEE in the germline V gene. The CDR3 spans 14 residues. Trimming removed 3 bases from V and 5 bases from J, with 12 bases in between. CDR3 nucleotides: TGTGCCAGCAGCGACCGGGGCTTGAACAATGAGCAGTTCTTC. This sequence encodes CASSDRGLNNEQFF.

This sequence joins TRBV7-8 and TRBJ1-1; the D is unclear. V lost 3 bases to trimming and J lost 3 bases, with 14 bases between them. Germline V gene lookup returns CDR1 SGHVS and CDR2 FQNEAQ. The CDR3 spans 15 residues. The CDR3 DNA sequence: TGTGCCAGCAGCTTTTTGTCGGGCTGGGACACTGAAGCTTTCTTT. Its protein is CASSFLSGWDTEAFF.

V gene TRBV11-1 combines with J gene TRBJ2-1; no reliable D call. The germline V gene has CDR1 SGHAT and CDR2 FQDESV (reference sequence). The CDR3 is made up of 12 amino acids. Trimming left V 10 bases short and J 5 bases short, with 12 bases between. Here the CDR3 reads CATVDDNNEQFF. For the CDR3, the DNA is TGTGCCACCGTCGACGATAACAATGAGCAGTTCTTC.

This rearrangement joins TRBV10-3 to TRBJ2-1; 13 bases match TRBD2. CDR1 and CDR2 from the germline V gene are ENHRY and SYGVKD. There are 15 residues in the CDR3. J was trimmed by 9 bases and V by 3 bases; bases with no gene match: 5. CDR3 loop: CAISETSGRAGEQFF. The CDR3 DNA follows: TGTGCCATCAGTGAAACTAGCGGGAGGGCGGGTGAGCAGTTCTTC.

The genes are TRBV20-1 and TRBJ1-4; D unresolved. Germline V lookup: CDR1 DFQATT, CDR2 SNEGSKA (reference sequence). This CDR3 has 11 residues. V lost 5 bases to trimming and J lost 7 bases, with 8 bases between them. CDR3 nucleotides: TGCAGTGCTCCTCTGGGTGAAAAACTGTTTTTT. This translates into CSAPLGEKLFF.

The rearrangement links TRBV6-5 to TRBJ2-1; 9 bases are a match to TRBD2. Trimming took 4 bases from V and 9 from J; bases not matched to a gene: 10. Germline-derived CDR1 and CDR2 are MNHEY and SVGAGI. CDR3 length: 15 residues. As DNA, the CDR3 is TGTGCCAGCAGTTTGGGGGGGAGTAGCGGGAGTGAGCAGTTCTTC. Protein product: CASSLGGSSGSEQFF.

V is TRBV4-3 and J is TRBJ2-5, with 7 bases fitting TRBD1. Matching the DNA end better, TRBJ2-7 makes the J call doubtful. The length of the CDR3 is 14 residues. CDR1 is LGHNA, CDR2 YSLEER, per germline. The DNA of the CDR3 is TGCGCCAGCAGCCAAGTAGCCAGGGGGTACGAGCAGTACTTC. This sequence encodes CASSQVARGYEQYF.

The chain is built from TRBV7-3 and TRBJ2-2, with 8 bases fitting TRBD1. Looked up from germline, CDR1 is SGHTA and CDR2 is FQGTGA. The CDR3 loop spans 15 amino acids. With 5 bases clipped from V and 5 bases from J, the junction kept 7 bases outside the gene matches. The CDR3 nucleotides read TGTGCCAGCAGCCCACGACAGGGGAGAACCGGGGAGCTGTTTTTT. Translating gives CASSPRQGRTGELFF.

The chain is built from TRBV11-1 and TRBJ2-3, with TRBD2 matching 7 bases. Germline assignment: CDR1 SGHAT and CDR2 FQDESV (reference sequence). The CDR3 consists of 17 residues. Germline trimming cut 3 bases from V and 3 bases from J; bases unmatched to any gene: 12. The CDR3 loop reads CASSFRLAVPGTDTQYF. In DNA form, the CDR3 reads TGTGCCAGCAGCTTCCGTCTAGCGGTGCCCGGGACAGATACGCAGTATTTT.

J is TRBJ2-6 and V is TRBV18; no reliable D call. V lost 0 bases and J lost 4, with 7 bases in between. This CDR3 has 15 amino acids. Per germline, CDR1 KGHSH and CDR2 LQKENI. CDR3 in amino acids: CASSPPRSGANVLTF. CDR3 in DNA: TGTGCCAGCTCACCACCCCGGTCCGGGGCCAACGTCCTGACTTTC.

CDR3: CASSQEVTVNYGYTF. CDR3 sequence (DNA): TGCGCCAGCAGCCAAGAGGTGACAGTTAACTATGGCTACACCTTC. The chain is built from TRBV4-1 and TRBJ1-2; the D gene is possibly TRBD1 (5 bases). The V end lost 0 bases, the J end lost 1 base, and 9 bases lay between the germline ends. Germline loops: CDR1 MGHRA, CDR2 YSYEKL. CDR3 size: 15 residues.